These 14 T cell receptor beta chains came from one sample sequenced in a study of cytomegalovirus exposure and HLA in healthy donors. 13 Jbeta primers and 60 Vbeta primers were used for the PCR. Profiling relied on immunoSEQ multiplex PCR, and the TCRdb table lists in-frame clones only, not all of them. The table lists over 150,000 clones, 77% of them singletons, with approximately 1.3% in the top ten. Sequenced input: PBMCs. The receptors were gathered from a woman between 25 and 40 years old in good health and CMV-seropositive.

This clone turned up a few times. The chain combines TRBV30 with TRBJ2-2; D perhaps matches TRBD1 (5 bases). The CDR3 runs to 16 residues. V dropped 1 base and J dropped 6 bases, with 18 bases sitting between them. Germline V gene data show CDR1 as GTSNPN and CDR2 as SVGIG (reference sequence). The CDR3 bases are TGTGCCTGGAGTGCAGGTGTTGGCGGCAGGGCCGGGGAGCTGTTTTTT. It specifies CAWSAGVGGRAGELFF.

The chain has TRBV30 and TRBJ2-5; no clear D. The CDR3 totals 15 residues. Germline CDR1 is GTSNPN and CDR2 is SVGIG (reference sequence). The ends were cut back, 0 bases at V and 0 bases at J, with 11 bases in the middle. The CDR3 nucleotides are TGTGCCTGGAGTGTACTTTTTCCGTACCAAGAGACCCAGTACTTC. Residues: CAWSVLFPYQETQYF.

The genes are TRBV15 and TRBJ2-1; D perhaps matches TRBD1 (6 bases). Germline V gives CDR1 LNHNV, CDR2 YYDKDF (reference sequence). The CDR3 length is 10 residues. Trimming left V 9 bases short and J 10 bases short, with 10 bases between. The CDR3: CATTGCEQFF. The CDR3 coding sequence is TGTGCCACAACAGGGTGCGAGCAGTTCTTC.

The chain recombines TRBV30 with TRBJ2-7; tentatively, D is TRBD1 (5 bases). Between the trimmed V and J ends, which lost 1 base and 2 bases, there was a span of 9 bases. The CDR3 is 13 residues long. Germline V CDR1 and CDR2: GTSNPN, SVGIG (reference sequence). CDR3 region: CAWSGVGAYEQYF. In DNA, the CDR3 is TGTGCCTGGAGTGGGGTAGGGGCCTACGAGCAGTACTTC. The variable domain in full, with the rest retrieved from reference TRBV30 and TRBJ2-7, is SQTIHQWPATLVQPVGSPLSLECTVEGTSNPNLYWYRQAAGRGLQLLFYSVGIGQISSEVPQNLSASRPQDRQFILSSKKLLLSDSGFYLCAWSGVGAYEQYFGPGTRLTVT.

The genes are TRBV11-2 and TRBJ1-1; no definite D call. Germline assignment: CDR1 SGHAT and CDR2 FQNNGV. V lost 1 base, J lost 4 bases, and 13 bases lay in between. The CDR3 contains 15 residues. Here the CDR3 reads CASSLVAGIGTEAFF. Here the CDR3 DNA reads TGTGCCAGCAGCTTAGTAGCCGGTATAGGCACTGAAGCTTTCTTT.

As DNA, the CDR3 is TGCGCCAGCAGCCACTTAGCGGAGCTTGTCTCCTACGAGCAGTACTTC. Translating gives CASSHLAELVSYEQYF. V is TRBV4-1 and J is TRBJ2-7, with D possibly being TRBD2 (6 bases). The CDR3 runs 16 residues. V was shortened by 3 bases and J by 0 bases, with 15 bases between the two germline ends. Germline V lookup: CDR1 MGHRA, CDR2 YSYEKL.

The chain links TRBV14 to TRBJ1-4; unclear D gene. The germline gives CDR1 SGHDN, CDR2 FVKESK. Trimming pared 1 base from V and 7 bases from J, leaving 16 bases between. The CDR3 is made up of 16 amino acids. CDR3 DNA sequence: TGTGCCAGCAGCCAAGGGATCGGAGTATACTCTGAAAAACTGTTTTTT. Translated: CASSQGIGVYSEKLFF.

The rearrangement joins TRBV5-6 to TRBJ1-5; D is undetermined. Germline CDR1 reads SGHDT; CDR2 reads YYEEEE. Trimming shortened V by 0 bases and J by 5 bases, and 3 bases separated the two germline ends. The CDR3 consists of 12 residues. The CDR3 nucleotides are TGTGCCAGCAGCTTGGGCGATCAGCCCCAGCATTTT. Its protein is CASSLGDQPQHF.

This chain joins TRBV5-1 and TRBJ1-2; the D is unclear. Trimming took off 4 bases at V and 4 bases at J, with 14 bases between the two ends. This CDR3 spans 14 amino acids. Germline V gene data show CDR1 as SGHRS and CDR2 as YFSETQ. The CDR3 nucleotides are TGCGCCAGCAGCCCCACCGGGGAGGGCTATGGCTACACCTTC. Translated: CASSPTGEGYGYTF.

The chain carries TRBV11-2 and TRBJ1-2; D not resolved. From germline, CDR1 is SGHAT and CDR2 FQNNGV. V dropped 0 bases and J dropped 4 bases, with 9 bases sitting between them. This CDR3 has 14 residues. CDR3 DNA: TGTGCCAGCAGCTTAGATCGGGTTTCCTATGGCTACACCTTC. Protein sequence: CASSLDRVSYGYTF. Filled out from reference TRBV11-2 and TRBJ1-2, the complete variable domain reads EAGVAQSPRYKIIEKRQSVAFWCNPISGHATLYWYQQILGQGPKLLIQFQNNGVVDDSQLPKDRFSAERLKGVDSTLKIQPAKLEDSAVYLCASSLDRVSYGYTFGSGTRLTVV.

The V call is TRBV6-5, the J call TRBJ1-2; 9 bases align to TRBD1. This CDR3 spans 15 amino acids. Germline assignment: CDR1 MNHEY and CDR2 SVGAGI. The ends lost 4 bases at V and 6 bases at J; junction bases unmatched: 9. The CDR3 protein is CASSWGQGLGDGYTF. The CDR3 nucleotides read TGTGCCAGCAGTTGGGGACAGGGATTAGGAGATGGCTACACCTTC.

V gene TRBV5-5 combines with J gene TRBJ2-5; 11 positions match TRBD1. V lost 5 bases, J lost 10 bases, and 4 bases stayed unmatched. The CDR3 covers 12 residues. The germline V gene encodes CDR1 SGHKS and CDR2 YYEKEE (reference sequence). The CDR3 sequence: CASSWDRGNQYF. As DNA, the CDR3 is TGTGCCAGCAGTTGGGACAGGGGGAACCAGTACTTC.

This clone was detected a few times. The rearrangement links TRBV5-4 to TRBJ2-5; D perhaps matches TRBD2 (6 bases). V gave up 0 bases and J gave up 5 bases, with 20 bases separating them. The germline V gene encodes CDR1 SGHNT and CDR2 YYREEE (reference sequence). The length of the CDR3 is 17 residues. CDR3 coding DNA: TGTGCCAGCAGCTTGGGGGGGACTCCCAAGGGTCCGGAGACCCAGTACTTC. Its translation: CASSLGGTPKGPETQYF.

On this clone: In the same sample, other DNA sequences code for this CDR3. This chain joins TRBV2 and TRBJ1-1, with 9 nucleotides matching TRBD1. The CDR3 is made up of 13 amino acids. V lost 6 bases to trimming and J lost 2 bases; unmatched junction nucleotides: 1. Germline V gene lookup returns CDR1 SNHLY and CDR2 FYNNEI. The CDR3 is CASRGQGNTEAFF. Here the CDR3 DNA reads TGTGCCAGCAGGGGACAGGGAAACACTGAAGCTTTCTTT.